Presented here are 18 T cell receptor beta chains from one specimen sequenced in a study of regulatory T cells in long-lasting Graves disease. Time point in this sample: persistent/refractory GD, antithyroid drugs over 5 years with positive TRAb. PBMCs were the source of the RNA used for TCR sequencing. Building the TCR beta libraries relied on iRepertoire HTBI primers, and CDR3 regions underwent Arm-PCR. One entry per CDR3 protein, called by TCRdb with MiXCR from the multiplex PCR reads. Here the sample spans about 400,000 distinct CDR3 sequences, around 21% being singletons. The specimen comprised peripheral blood mononuclear cells (PBMCs), sampled when the disease was refractory, from a patient treated with antithyroid drugs. These receptors were taken from a female donor with Graves disease.

This clonotype was detected only a few times. The gene calls are TRBV29-1 and TRBJ2-7; TRBD2 aligns across 9 bases. The V and J ends lost 1 base and 2 bases, in that order; junction bases with no gene match: 6. The CDR3 spans 15 residues. Germline values: CDR1 SQVTM, CDR2 ANQGSEA. The CDR3 bases are TGCAGCGTTGAAGGAACCAGCGGGAGGACCTACGAGCAGTACTTC. This gives the protein CSVEGTSGRTYEQYF.

J is TRBJ2-2 and V is TRBV6-1; tentative D call: TRBD2 (6 bases). This CDR3 has 14 residues. V lost 6 bases to trimming and J lost 6 bases, with 14 bases between them. Germline values: CDR1 MNHNS, CDR2 SASEGT. CDR3 bases: TGTGCCAGCAGGCCGACTAGTCTTCCCGGGGAGCTGTTTTTT. Translated, it gives CASRPTSLPGELFF.

This clonotype has a handful of counts. CDR3 bases: TGTGCCAGCAGCTTAGAAGTCACCCGTAACACCGGGGAGCTGTTTTTT. It codes for CASSLEVTRNTGELFF. This chain connects TRBV7-3 to TRBJ2-2; no reliable D call. The CDR3 runs 16 residues. V lost 2 bases, J lost 2 bases, and 12 bases lay in between. The germline V gene encodes CDR1 SGHTA and CDR2 FQGTGA.

V and J are TRBV19 and TRBJ2-6; unclear D gene. This CDR3 spans 15 amino acids. Per germline, CDR1 LNHDA and CDR2 SQIVND (reference sequence). Between the trimmed V and J ends, which lost 5 bases and 1 base, there was a span of 9 bases. The CDR3 here is CASSATWSGANVLTF. CDR3 nucleotide sequence: TGTGCCAGTAGTGCGACTTGGTCTGGGGCCAACGTCCTGACTTTC.

This chain joins TRBV4-3 and TRBJ1-2; perhaps TRBD1 as D (6 bases). V shed 2 bases and J shed 7 bases, with 14 bases lying between them. The CDR3 is made up of 14 amino acids. The germline CDR1 and CDR2 sequences are LGHNA and YSLEER. CDR3 sequence: CASSQFGGAGGYTF. In nucleotides, the CDR3 is TGCGCCAGCAGCCAATTTGGGGGGGCCGGTGGCTACACCTTC.

This clonotype was seen a few times. The CDR3 DNA follows: TGTGCCAGCAGTTCAATATCGCAGGGCAATTCACCCCTCCACTTT. This translates into CASSSISQGNSPLHF. V and J are TRBV6-5 and TRBJ1-6, with a tentative D call TRBD1 (5 bases). Germline loops: CDR1 MNHEY, CDR2 SVGAGI. This CDR3 has 15 amino acids. Trimming removed 4 bases at V and 7 bases at J, with 14 bases between.

This clonotype was detected a few times. The V gene is TRBV6-1, the J gene TRBJ2-7, with D unclear. Germline CDR1 reads MNHNS; CDR2 reads SASEGT. This CDR3 comprises 13 residues. V lost 8 bases and J lost 7, with 18 bases in between. CDR3 nucleotide sequence: TGTGCCAGCTGGAACGGTCATCCTTCAGAGCAGTACTTC. Translated: CASWNGHPSEQYF.

This clonotype was observed at least ten times. This chain links TRBV2 with TRBJ2-4, with 10 bases that match TRBD1. The CDR3 is 15 residues long. Losses at the gene ends were 6 bases for V and 0 bases for J; bases not matched to a gene: 2. Germline CDR1 is SNHLY and CDR2 is FYNNEI. The CDR3 spells CASSGDRGAKNIQYF. DNA for the CDR3: TGTGCCAGCAGCGGGGACAGGGGAGCCAAAAACATTCAGTACTTC.

This clonotype was detected ten times or more. This sequence joins TRBV2 and TRBJ1-2; D gene ambiguous. The V gene's germline CDR1 is SNHLY and CDR2 FYNNEI. Trimming removed 6 bases from V and 3 bases from J, with 8 bases in between. The CDR3 loop spans 12 amino acids. The CDR3 DNA sequence: TGTGCCAGCAGAGGTGCTGACTATGGCTACACCTTC. This sequence encodes CASRGADYGYTF. Looking up the rest from reference TRBV2 and TRBJ1-2 gives the full variable domain: EPEVTQTPSHQVTQMGQEVILRCVPISNHLYFYWYRQILGQKVEFLVSFYNNEISEKSEIFDDQFSVERPDGSNFTLKIRSTKLEDSAMYFCASRGADYGYTFGSGTRLTVV.

In its sample, this clonotype was seen many times. The chain joins TRBV12-5 to TRBJ2-7; 11 nucleotides line up with TRBD2. The CDR3 loop spans 14 amino acids. Trimming cost V 6 bases and J 4 bases; bases outside gene matches: 5. Germline assignment: CDR1 LGHNT and CDR2 FRNRAP. The CDR3 DNA is TGTGCTAGTGGACTTGGGACTAGCGGATACGAGCAGTACTTC. Protein product: CASGLGTSGYEQYF.

At least ten counts were recorded for this clonotype. The chain joins TRBV30 to TRBJ1-2, with 9 nucleotides matching TRBD1. The length of the CDR3 is 12 residues. The V gene end was trimmed by 4 bases and the J gene end by 6 bases; junction bases not matched to a gene: 3. The germline CDR1 and CDR2 sequences are GTSNPN and SVGIG (reference sequence). For the CDR3, the DNA is TGTGCCTGGATACAGGGGGCCAATGGCTACACCTTC. Translating gives CAWIQGANGYTF.

This clonotype was observed a single time. This chain connects TRBV19 to TRBJ2-2, with 12 bases aligning to TRBD2. CDR3 length equals 16 residues. Trimming removed 5 bases from V and 8 bases from J; junction bases left unmatched: 9. The V gene's germline CDR1 is LNHDA and CDR2 SQIVND (reference sequence). CDR3 in amino acids: CASSVELAGGGGELFF. DNA for the CDR3: TGTGCCAGTAGTGTGGAACTAGCGGGAGGTGGTGGGGAGCTGTTTTTT. Looking up the rest from reference TRBV19 and TRBJ2-2 gives the full variable domain: DGGITQSPKYLFRKEGQNVTLSCEQNLNHDAMYWYRQDPGQGLRLIYYSQIVNDFQKGDIAEGYSVSREKKESFPLTVTSAQKNPTAFYLCASSVELAGGGGELFFGEGSRLTVL.

This clonotype occurred many times. The CDR3 DNA is TGTGCCAGCAGCGAATCTTCCGGGACACAGACCGGGGAGCTGTTTTTT. Translated: CASSESSGTQTGELFF. The chain joins TRBV7-2 to TRBJ2-2; perhaps TRBD1 as D (6 bases). Trimming shortened V by 5 bases and J by 5 bases, and 18 bases separated the two germline ends. Germline CDR1 SGHTA, CDR2 FQGNSA. The CDR3 runs 16 residues.

This clonotype was detected only a few times. The J gene is TRBJ2-1, the V gene TRBV7-3; 11 bases agree with TRBD2. Germline V gene data show CDR1 as SGHTA and CDR2 as FQGTGA. J lost 4 bases, V lost 5 bases, and 7 bases had no gene match. The CDR3 totals 16 residues. The CDR3 reads CASSVDGLAGYNEQFF. The CDR3, as DNA: TGTGCCAGCAGCGTCGACGGACTAGCGGGTTACAATGAGCAGTTCTTC.

This clonotype was seen a few times. The chain links TRBV12-3 or TRBV12-4 to TRBJ1-2; TRBD1 aligns across 9 bases. There are 13 residues in the CDR3. V gave up 6 bases and J gave up 8 bases; unmatched junction bases: 7. The CDR3 nucleotides are TGTGCCAGCAGCCGAGGACAGGGGAGAGGCTACACCTTC. Its translation is CASSRGQGRGYTF.

This clonotype was seen ten or more times. The gene calls are TRBV24-1 and TRBJ1-1; D gene ambiguous. This CDR3 is 13 amino acids long. CDR1 and CDR2 (germline): KGHDR, SFDVKD. Deletions cut 5 bases from V and 0 bases from J, with 6 bases between. CDR3 amino acids: CATSGPMNTEAFF. The CDR3 nucleotides are TGTGCCACCAGTGGACCGATGAACACTGAAGCTTTCTTT.

The J gene is TRBJ2-7, the V gene TRBV29-1, with a possible D match to TRBD2 (6 bases). There are 13 residues in the CDR3. Trimming removed 7 bases at V and 4 bases at J, with 17 bases between. Germline lookup yields CDR1 SQVTM and CDR2 ANQGSEA. As DNA, the CDR3 is TGCAGCGCCGGGGGAGGAACTGGTTACGAGCAGTACTTC. As protein: CSAGGGTGYEQYF.

This clonotype was observed many times. V gene TRBV3-1 combines with J gene TRBJ1-6; D gene unclear. Trimming pared 5 bases from V and 8 bases from J, leaving 13 bases between. Germline V gene lookup returns CDR1 LGHDT and CDR2 YNNKEL (reference sequence). This CDR3 is built from 14 residues. The CDR3 here is CASSSRIGDSPLHF. Here the CDR3 DNA reads TGTGCCAGCAGCTCACGGATCGGGGATTCACCCCTCCACTTT. Full variable domain (rest looked up from reference TRBV3-1 and TRBJ1-6): DTAVSQTPKYLVTQMGNDKSIKCEQNLGHDTMYWYKQDSKKFLKIMFSYNNKELIINETVPNRFSPKSPDKAHLNLHINSLELGDSAVYFCASSSRIGDSPLHFGNGTRLTVT.